This TCR beta chain is drawn from a study of human T cells and chemical hapten exposure. Study context: A patient group, mainly female, showed alopecia areata, totalis or universalis.

This sample's time point: patch test 3, about 24 weeks after DPC sensitization. The treatment here: therapeutic diphenylcyclopropenone sensitization with weekly scalp DPC. Patches went on only after blood had been drawn each time. RNA extraction used unfractionated whole blood as the source of total RNA. V gave up 0 bases and J gave up 4 bases, with 16 bases separating them. The germline CDR1 and CDR2 sequences are SGHRS and YFSETQ. This CDR3 region has 16 residues. This clonotype has just a few counts. In the original processing: Samples ranged from 23,224 to 690,600 TCRs, with a median of approximately 100,000. TCRdb itself ran the RACE reads through MiXCR, one entry per CDR3 protein. TCRdb's processing, not the authors', yielded these V and J calls. The sample shows under 130,000 distinct CDR3 sequences, 30% to 35% of them seen only once.

The rearrangement links TRBV5-1 to TRBJ1-2; perhaps TRBD1 as D (5 bases). The material was whole blood, obtained in connection with sensitization to the hapten diphenylcyclopropenone (DPC). The TCR sequence derives from a man aged 35 to 55 with alopecia areata. Some clones in this sample may be carry-over from other donors' samples. The CDR3 DNA reads TGCGCCAGCAGCTTGGCGGATCAGGGTCTGGGCTATGGCTACACCTTC. Protein product: CASSLADQGLGYGYTF.